This entry lists 20 T cell receptor beta chains sequenced from one sample in a study of long-term antiretroviral therapy in people with HIV. This was the immunoSEQ v3.0 assay at survey level. Sequencing used immunoSEQ multiplex PCR; TCRdb keeps in-frame clones, though not all of them. Among 11,000 to 15,000 clones listed, roughly 84% were seen once. The sample consisted of unsorted PBMCs, taken 0.4 years after starting antiretroviral therapy. These receptors all come from a man aged 25 to 40 with HIV.

V is TRBV11-2 and J is TRBJ2-1, with D perhaps TRBD2 (5 bases). This CDR3 contains 15 residues. Per the germline V gene, CDR1 is SGHAT and CDR2 is FQNNGV. V shed 4 bases and J shed 0 bases, with 10 bases lying between them. CDR3 coding DNA: TGTGCCAGCAGCTCAGCGGTCGCCTCCTACAATGAGCAGTTCTTC. This translates into CASSSAVASYNEQFF.

The sample holds a few counts of this clone. The chain uses TRBV14 and TRBJ2-7, with D maybe TRBD1 (5 bases). CDR3 length: 13 amino acids. The V and J ends lost 1 base and 7 bases respectively, with 11 bases between them. Germline lookup yields CDR1 SGHDN and CDR2 FVKESK. The CDR3 coding sequence is TGTGCCAGCAGCCAAGTTAGGGGCTGGGAGCAGTACTTC. Translated: CASSQVRGWEQYF.

The chain joins TRBV5-1 to TRBJ2-7; no definite D call. The length of the CDR3 is 11 residues. Trimming removed 4 bases from V and 2 bases from J, with 4 bases in between. The germline gives CDR1 SGHRS, CDR2 YFSETQ. CDR3 loop: CASSDTYEQYF. In DNA form, the CDR3 reads TGCGCCAGCAGCGATACCTACGAGCAGTACTTC.

The chain has TRBV10-3 and TRBJ1-2, with 9 positions matching TRBD1. Germline assignment: CDR1 ENHRY and CDR2 SYGVKD. The trim removed 3 bases at V and 6 bases at J, leaving 8 bases unmatched. The CDR3 runs to 15 residues. CDR3 coding DNA: TGTGCCATCAGTGATCTTGGACAGGGGCAAAATGGCTACACCTTC. Residues: CAISDLGQGQNGYTF.

This clone occurred once. The chain couples TRBV9 to TRBJ2-7; D is perhaps TRBD1 (6 bases). Looked up from germline, CDR1 is SGDLS and CDR2 is YYNGEE. Trimming removed 0 bases at V and 4 bases at J, with 17 bases between. The CDR3 is 16 residues long. CDR3 in DNA: TGTGCCAGCAGCGTAGGGGAGCAGGGGATTTTATACGAGCAGTACTTC. Amino acid sequence: CASSVGEQGILYEQYF.

The chain combines TRBV7-9 with TRBJ1-1; 7 nucleotides align to TRBD1. V lost 3 bases to trimming and J lost 1 base; unmatched junction nucleotides: 11. Germline CDR1 and CDR2: SEHNR and FQNEAQ (reference sequence). CDR3 size: 17 residues. The CDR3 spells CASSFIPGDSRNTEAFF. CDR3 bases: TGTGCCAGCAGCTTTATCCCGGGGGACAGTAGGAACACTGAAGCTTTCTTT.

The J gene is TRBJ1-4, the V gene TRBV10-2; D is uncertain. The germline V gene encodes CDR1 WSHSY and CDR2 SAAADI. Trimming pared 2 bases from V and 7 bases from J, leaving 5 bases between. The CDR3 loop spans 12 amino acids. The CDR3 here is CASSEKGEKLFF. As DNA, the CDR3 is TGCGCCAGCAGTGAGAAGGGTGAAAAACTGTTTTTT.

The chain is built from TRBV5-1 and TRBJ2-4; no firm D call. Trimming took 4 bases from V and 4 from J, leaving 12 bases between them. This CDR3 comprises 14 residues. Germline V gives CDR1 SGHRS, CDR2 YFSETQ. The CDR3 bases are TGCGCCAGCAGCCTAGGTTGGCAGAAAAACATTCAGTACTTC. Protein product: CASSLGWQKNIQYF.

J is TRBJ1-5 and V is TRBV25-1; D perhaps matches TRBD1 (5 bases). The CDR3 is 16 residues long. Germline CDR1 is MGHDK and CDR2 is SYGVNS. The V gene lost 4 bases and the J gene lost 3 bases, with 16 bases spanning the gap. CDR3 loop: CASSAASGATNQPQHF. The CDR3 nucleotides read TGTGCCAGCAGTGCGGCGAGCGGGGCTACCAATCAGCCCCAGCATTTT.

DNA of the CDR3: TGTGCCAGCAGTTCCCGGACGGACAGGGACTATGGCTACACCTTC. Translated: CASSSRTDRDYGYTF. The rearrangement links TRBV6-5 to TRBJ1-2; 8 bases agree with TRBD1. Losses at the gene ends were 4 bases for V and 3 bases for J; bases not matched to a gene: 7. Germline values: CDR1 MNHEY, CDR2 SVGAGI. The CDR3 covers 15 residues.

CDR3 sequence reads: CASSLDSNEQFF. The CDR3 DNA follows: TGTGCCAGCAGTCTAGATTCCAATGAGCAGTTCTTC. The V call is TRBV6-5, the J call TRBJ2-1, with no clear D. V was clipped by 5 bases and J by 6 bases, with 8 bases between them. This CDR3 has 12 amino acids. Germline V lookup: CDR1 MNHEY, CDR2 SVGAGI.

The chain joins TRBV11-2 to TRBJ2-7, with TRBD1 identical over 8 bases. V shed 9 bases, J shed 0 bases, and the junction held 7 bases outside the gene matches. Germline assignment: CDR1 SGHAT and CDR2 FQNNGV. The CDR3 length is 14 residues. CDR3 DNA sequence: TGTGCCAGTAATGGACAGGGAAGCTCCTACGAGCAGTACTTC. Protein: CASNGQGSSYEQYF.

The CDR3 DNA reads as TGTGCCAGCAGCCAAGTTGGCAACAGCTATGGCTACACCTTC. Translation: CASSQVGNSYGYTF. J is TRBJ1-2 and V is TRBV4-2; D remains unclear. Trimming stripped 1 base from V and 4 bases from J, with 10 bases between. Germline CDR1 reads LGHNA; CDR2 reads YNFKEQ. The CDR3 is made up of 14 amino acids.

V usage is TRBV27 and J usage is TRBJ2-2; the D gene is possibly TRBD2 (5 bases). CDR3 length equals 15 residues. From germline, CDR1 is MNHEY and CDR2 SMNVEV (reference sequence). Trimming took off 6 bases at V and 0 bases at J, with 11 bases between the two ends. CDR3 protein: CASRVGATNTGELFF. The CDR3 nucleotides read TGTGCCAGCAGAGTGGGAGCAACGAACACCGGGGAGCTGTTTTTT.

This sequence joins TRBV5-1 and TRBJ2-1, with 12 bases aligning to TRBD1. With 2 bases clipped from V and 7 bases from J, the junction kept 4 bases outside the gene matches. Germline lookup yields CDR1 SGHRS and CDR2 YFSETQ. The CDR3 runs 15 residues. The CDR3 DNA follows: TGCGCCAGCAGCTTTTCGGGACAGGGGGCAAATGAGCAGTTCTTC. Its translation: CASSFSGQGANEQFF.

The rearrangement links TRBV28 to TRBJ2-7; D perhaps matches TRBD2 (6 bases). Trimming left V 3 bases short and J 3 bases short, with 12 bases between. The germline gives CDR1 MDHEN, CDR2 SYDVKM. The CDR3 has 14 amino acids. The CDR3 region has the DNA TGTGCCAGCAGTTTCGGTCGGGACTTCTACGAGCAGTACTTC. The encoded protein is CASSFGRDFYEQYF.

This clone was seen just once. The chain combines TRBV6-5 with TRBJ1-2; 8 bases agree with TRBD1. Germline CDR1 MNHEY, CDR2 SVGAGI. Trimming removed 3 bases from V and 3 bases from J; junction bases left unmatched: 6. The CDR3 loop spans 15 amino acids. CDR3 coding DNA: TGTGCCAGCAGTTATTCACCAGGGGGCTACTATGGCTACACCTTC. It codes for CASSYSPGGYYGYTF.

V and J are TRBV30 and TRBJ2-3, with 8 bases lining up with TRBD2. Germline V gives CDR1 GTSNPN, CDR2 SVGIG (reference sequence). This CDR3 region has 18 residues. Unmatched junction bases numbered 21, after V lost 4 bases and J lost 6 bases. The DNA of the CDR3 is TGTGCCTGGAACGCATTTAGGACTAGCAATAAAAAAGAGGATACGCAGTATTTT. Its protein is CAWNAFRTSNKKEDTQYF.

This rearrangement joins TRBV13 to TRBJ1-6, with TRBD1 matching 9 bases. The CDR3 has 15 amino acids. CDR1 is PRHDT and CDR2 is FYEKMQ in the germline V gene (reference sequence). Trimming at V came to 5 bases and at J to 11 bases, leaving 10 bases not matched to a gene. The DNA of the CDR3 is TGTGCCAGCAGCGCCCCCGGACAGGGGTACCCACCCCTCCACTTT. Amino acids: CASSAPGQGYPPLHF.

The chain carries TRBV7-9 and TRBJ2-1; TRBD2 agrees at 10 bases. Per the germline V gene, CDR1 is SEHNR and CDR2 is FQNEAQ (reference sequence). The CDR3 totals 17 residues. The V gene end was trimmed by 5 bases and the J gene end by 4 bases; junction bases not matched to a gene: 11. The CDR3 here is CASSPPQSGREYNEQFF. CDR3 bases: TGTGCCAGCAGCCCCCCCCAGAGCGGGAGGGAATACAATGAGCAGTTCTTC.